The entry that follows covers one T cell receptor beta chain sequence. Which antigen it targets is not known. No base quality values were provided; no much bigger clone lies one nucleotide off. Flow cytometry had shown CD8+CD57+ cell expansion in the patients selected for sequencing. Every patient had a diagnosis of severe acquired aplastic anemia based on International Study of Aplastic Anemia and Agranulocytosis and Camitta criteria. Patients had received no therapy at the time of blood sampling. In the study, sorted CD4+ and CD8+ blood T cells from patients with severe aplastic anemia and from healthy subjects underwent deep sequencing of TCR repertoires. In the USA, patient enrollment took place under clinicaltrials.gov protocols 00001620, 01623167, 00001397, 00071045, 00081523 and 00961064. Ficoll-Paque density gradient centrifugation was used to isolate peripheral blood mononuclear cells. Before DNA extraction, CD4+ and CD8+ T cells were sorted by FACS or by magnetic beads.

Taken from the germline V gene (reference sequence), the CDR1 and CDR2 loops are SEHNR and FQNEAQ. Taken from cysteine to phenylalanine, the CDR3 has 17 residues. Just the 51-base CDR3 DNA is kept, in frame starting at base 1. V is reduced by 2 bases and J by 3 bases, leaving a spacing of 20 bases between them. These data are taken from a study of CD8+CD57+ T cells in acquired aplastic anemia (dated by TCRdb to the late 2010s). Study-wide context: On average, sorted CD4+ and CD8+ cells yielded around 3.1 ug of extracted DNA, with a range of about 0.19 to 30 ug. CD8+CD57+ expansion was defined as frequency above the mean frequency observed in healthy subjects.

TCR beta VDJ combination and CDR3 sequence profiling used genomic DNA as the template. TCR repertoire sequencing was run on an Illumina HiSeq 2000. On the study's bioinformatics: TRBV/TRBJ rearrangement plots, CDR3 size and DJ length profiles, and Simpson's diversity index were used to assess repertoires. The immunodominant clone was defined as the most abundant DNA sequence in deep sequencing data. CDR3 amino acid sequences were checked for sharing across subjects and were also compared against the VDJdb database and published repertoires. The raw public reads went through TCRdb reprocessing: fastp at Q25, MiXCR clone calling, in-frame beta chains kept. Rows with one shared CDR3 protein collapse into an entry with the most common genes and DNA. What appears here as the V and J calls and clone size reflects TCRdb's work, not the paper's. In this sample the table shows 180,000 or so distinct CDR3 sequences, less than 65% of which occur a single time. The ten largest clones add up to approximately 42% of the sample.

The research as a whole found: Between patients and healthy controls, no significant difference in CD8+ Simpson's diversity was found (P=0.060). Some 27 CD8+ CDR3 sequences were found in both patients and controls but appeared to be highly expressed in patients and within the immunodominant clones of the patients.

In this chain, TRBV7-9 is recombined with TRBJ2-7; the D segment cannot be called with confidence. The material sequenced was sorted CD4+, CD8+, or CD8+CD57+ T cells (not recorded which) from PBMCs. The clonotype was recovered from a human donor with aplastic anemia. The nucleotide sequence reads TGTGCCAGCAGCTTATTCGGGTTGGGGAAGGCCGTCTACGAGCAGTACTTC. This translates into CASSLFGLGKAVYEQYF. The full variable domain, with segments outside the CDR3 supplied by the reference TRBV7-9 and TRBJ2-7 proteins, appears as DTGVSQNPRHKITKRGQNVTFRCDPISEHNRLYWYRQTLGQGPEFLTYFQNEAQLEKSRLLSDRFSAERPKGSFSTLEIQRTEQGDSAMYLCASSLFGLGKAVYEQYFGPGTRLTVT.